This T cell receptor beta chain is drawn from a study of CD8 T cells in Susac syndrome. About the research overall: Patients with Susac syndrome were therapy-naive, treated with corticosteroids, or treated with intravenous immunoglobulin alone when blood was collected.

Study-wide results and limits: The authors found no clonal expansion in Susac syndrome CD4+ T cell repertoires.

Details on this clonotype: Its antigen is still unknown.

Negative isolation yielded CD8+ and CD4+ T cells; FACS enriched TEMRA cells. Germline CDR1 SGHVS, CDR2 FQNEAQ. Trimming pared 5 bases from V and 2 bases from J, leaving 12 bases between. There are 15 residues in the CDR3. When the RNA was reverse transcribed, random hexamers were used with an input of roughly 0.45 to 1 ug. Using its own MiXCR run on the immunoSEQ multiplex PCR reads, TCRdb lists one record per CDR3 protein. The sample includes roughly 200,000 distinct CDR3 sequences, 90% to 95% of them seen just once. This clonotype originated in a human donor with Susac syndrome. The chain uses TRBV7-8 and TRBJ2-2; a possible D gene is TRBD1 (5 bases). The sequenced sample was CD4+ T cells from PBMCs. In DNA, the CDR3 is TGTGCCAGCAGCAGTGACAGTGCAAACACCGGGGAGCTGTTTTTT. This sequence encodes CASSSDSANTGELFF.